The text below deals with one TCR beta chain. What it recognizes is unknown. CDR1 SNHLY and CDR2 FYNNEI come from the germline V gene. The CDR3 extends over 14 amino acids. The V end lost 3 bases, the J end lost 8 bases, and 13 bases lay between the germline ends. This sample was taken from a study of CD4 T cells in relation to SARS-CoV-2 and coronaviruses. Study background: PBMCs were cultured with antigen for roughly 11 days before TCR beta sequencing. Findings of the study overall: Pre-pandemic and post-infection samples never came from the same donor.

Before the COVID-19 pandemic, during about 2010-2018, CD4+ T cells were taken from unexposed donors. The cells were cultured for under 13 days before CD4+ T cells were isolated. Cultures received half-medium IL-2 refreshes on days 3 and 7. Only in-frame clones appear in the TCRdb table, and some are missing; sequencing was by immunoSEQ multiplex PCR. The top ten hold about a sixth of the sample, which has just under 30,000 clones, 70% to 80% seen once. The chain combines TRBV2 with TRBJ1-4; D gene unclear. Sequences were obtained from CD4+ T cells from PBMCs, cultured in vitro. This TCR was sampled from a human donor in good health. The CDR3 loop is CASSDRGGGEKLFF. The CDR3 DNA is TGTGCCAGCAGTGATCGGGGAGGAGGCGAAAAACTGTTTTTT.